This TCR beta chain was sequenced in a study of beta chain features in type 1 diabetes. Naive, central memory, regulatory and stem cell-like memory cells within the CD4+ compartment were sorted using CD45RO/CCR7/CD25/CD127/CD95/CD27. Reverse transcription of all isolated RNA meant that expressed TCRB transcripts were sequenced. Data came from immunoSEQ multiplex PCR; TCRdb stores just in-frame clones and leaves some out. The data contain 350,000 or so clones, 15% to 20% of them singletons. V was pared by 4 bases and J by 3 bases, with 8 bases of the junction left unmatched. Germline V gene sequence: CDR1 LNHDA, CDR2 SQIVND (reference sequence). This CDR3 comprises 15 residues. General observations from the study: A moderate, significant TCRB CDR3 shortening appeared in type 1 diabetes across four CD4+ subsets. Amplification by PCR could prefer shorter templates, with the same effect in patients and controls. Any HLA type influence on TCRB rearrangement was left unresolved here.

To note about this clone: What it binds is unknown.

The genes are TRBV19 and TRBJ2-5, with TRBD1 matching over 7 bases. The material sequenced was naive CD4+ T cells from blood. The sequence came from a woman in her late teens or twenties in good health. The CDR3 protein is CASSTQGSLKETQYF. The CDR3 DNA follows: TGTGCCAGTAGTACACAGGGGAGCCTCAAAGAGACCCAGTACTTC.